The rows below give T cell receptor beta chains drawn from one sample of a study of cytomegalovirus exposure and HLA in healthy donors. Produced via immunoSEQ multiplex PCR; TCRdb's table is partial and in-frame only. This table has over 75,000 clones, around 73% appearing once. The sequenced sample was PBMCs. These receptors came from a woman aged 55-69 years in good health and CMV-seronegative. The CDR3 runs from the conserved cysteine through the conserved F or W. Fields, in order: J gene, D gene, clone size, V gene, CDR3 DNA, CDR3 protein. The D gene is left open where the match is weak. Part of the rows lack a size; the others show once, few, many or a class for expanded clones.

J gene: TRBJ2-3
D gene: TRBD2
clone size: .
V gene: TRBV2
CDR3 DNA: TGTGCCAGCAGTGAAGACGGACTAGCGGGGGGTGCAGATACGCAGTATTTT
CDR3 protein: CASSEDGLAGGADTQYF

J gene: TRBJ1-6
D gene: .
clone size: .
V gene: TRBV28
CDR3 DNA: TGTGCCAGCAGTTTCGTTCAGGGTGGGAATTCACCCCTCCACTTT
CDR3 protein: CASSFVQGGNSPLHF

J gene: TRBJ2-1
D gene: TRBD2
clone size: .
V gene: TRBV5-5
CDR3 DNA: TGTGCCAGCAGCCCTCCGACTAGCGGGGTCAGCAATGAGCAGTTCTTC
CDR3 protein: CASSPPTSGVSNEQFF

J gene: TRBJ2-3
D gene: .
clone size: once
V gene: TRBV25-1
CDR3 DNA: TGTGCCAGCAGTGAATCGTTTACAGATACGCAGTATTTT
CDR3 protein: CASSESFTDTQYF

J gene: TRBJ1-1
D gene: .
clone size: .
V gene: TRBV14
CDR3 DNA: TGTGCCAGCAGCCGCTGGGCAGGGAACACTGAAGCTTTCTTT
CDR3 protein: CASSRWAGNTEAFF

J gene: TRBJ2-7
D gene: .
clone size: .
V gene: TRBV5-4
CDR3 DNA: TGTGCCAGCAGCTTAGGGACTTCGGACTCCTACGAGCAGTACTTC
CDR3 protein: CASSLGTSDSYEQYF

J gene: TRBJ2-7
D gene: TRBD1
clone size: .
V gene: TRBV19
CDR3 DNA: TGTGCCAGTAGTATGACAGGGTATTCTCCCGGGGCAGGCGAGCAGTACTTC
CDR3 protein: CASSMTGYSPGAGEQYF

J gene: TRBJ2-1
D gene: .
clone size: .
V gene: TRBV19
CDR3 DNA: TGTGCCAGTAGTCTCGAAGACACCACCTACAATGAGCAGTTCTTC
CDR3 protein: CASSLEDTTYNEQFF

J gene: TRBJ1-1
D gene: .
clone size: .
V gene: TRBV4-1
CDR3 DNA: TGCGCCAGCAGCCAAGCAACTGAAGCTTTCTTT
CDR3 protein: CASSQATEAFF

J gene: TRBJ2-3
D gene: TRBD2
clone size: .
V gene: TRBV25-1
CDR3 DNA: TGTGCCAGCCAATCGGGACTAGCGGGGTGGTGGGGCACAGATACGCAGTATTTT
CDR3 protein: CASQSGLAGWWGTDTQYF

J gene: TRBJ1-2
D gene: TRBD1
clone size: once
V gene: TRBV6-5
CDR3 DNA: TGTGCCAGCAGTCGACAGGGCCTAACGTATGGCTACACCTTC
CDR3 protein: CASSRQGLTYGYTF

J gene: TRBJ1-2
D gene: TRBD1
clone size: .
V gene: TRBV6-5
CDR3 DNA: TGTGCCACTACAGGGGGCATTTGGAATGGCTACACCTTC
CDR3 protein: CATTGGIWNGYTF

J gene: TRBJ2-7
D gene: TRBD2
clone size: few
V gene: TRBV6-5
CDR3 DNA: TGTGCCAGCAGCCCTAGCGGGAGTAGGTCTTGGGAGCAGTACTTC
CDR3 protein: CASSPSGSRSWEQYF

J gene: TRBJ1-5
D gene: .
clone size: once
V gene: TRBV6-5
CDR3 DNA: TGTGCCAGCAGGGGGGCAAGCAATCAGCCCCAGCATTTT
CDR3 protein: CASRGASNQPQHF